These 26 T cell receptor beta chains were sequenced from one sample in a study of T cell responses to AZD1222 COVID-19 vaccine. Profiling relied on immunoSEQ multiplex PCR, and the TCRdb table lists in-frame clones only, not all of them. The sample yields 100,000 to 150,000 clones, roughly 89% seen once. The sequencing here drew on peripheral blood, taken on day 0 of MenACWY control vaccination. All receptors come from an adult in good health.

CDR3 residues: CASSDSGLAGGMGYNEQFF. In DNA, the CDR3 is TGTGCCAGCAGCGATTCCGGACTAGCGGGAGGTATGGGGTACAATGAGCAGTTCTTC. The rearrangement links TRBV11-2 to TRBJ2-1, with 14 bases aligning to TRBD2. Germline V gene lookup returns CDR1 SGHAT and CDR2 FQNNGV. This CDR3 spans 19 amino acids. V trimming: 5 bases; J trimming: 4 bases; junction bases outside the gene matches: 13.

V gene TRBV10-3 combines with J gene TRBJ1-5; TRBD1 is a possible D gene (5 bases). The germline gives CDR1 ENHRY, CDR2 SYGVKD. V was trimmed by 1 base and J by 5 bases, leaving 9 bases between them. This CDR3 comprises 14 residues. CDR3 protein: CAISEWVGDQPQHF. The CDR3 DNA is TGTGCCATCAGTGAGTGGGTGGGGGATCAGCCCCAGCATTTT.

The chain couples TRBV11-3 to TRBJ1-2, with D possibly matching TRBD1 (5 bases). This CDR3 is 15 amino acids long. Deletions cut 5 bases from V and 2 bases from J, with 15 bases between. From germline, CDR1 is SGHNT and CDR2 YENEEA. CDR3 region: CASSQRGRTNYGYTF. The DNA of the CDR3 is TGTGCCAGCAGCCAACGGGGACGGACGAACTATGGCTACACCTTC.

The chain uses TRBV11-3 and TRBJ2-3; no reliable D call. The V gene lost 5 bases and the J gene lost 6 bases, with 9 bases spanning the gap. There are 12 residues in the CDR3. Germline CDR1 is SGHNT and CDR2 is YENEEA. As DNA, the CDR3 is TGTGCCAGCAGCCCTGGTTCGGATACGCAGTATTTT. It is translated as CASSPGSDTQYF.

This chain connects TRBV5-1 to TRBJ2-3; 7 bases line up with TRBD2. This CDR3 spans 16 amino acids. Unmatched junction bases numbered 10, after V lost 2 bases and J lost 4 bases. CDR1 and CDR2 (germline): SGHRS, YFSETQ. The CDR3 nucleotides are TGCGCCAGCAGCTTAAACGGCGGGAGACCCCCAGATACGCAGTATTTT. Protein product: CASSLNGGRPPDTQYF.

In its sample, this clone was seen a few times. This chain connects TRBV11-2 to TRBJ2-1; 10 bases are a match to TRBD2. Trimming cost V 0 bases and J 5 bases; bases outside gene matches: 7. Germline V CDR1 and CDR2: SGHAT, FQNNGV. CDR3 length: 17 residues. The CDR3 loop reads CASSLEASGSHDNEQFF. DNA of the CDR3: TGTGCCAGCAGCTTAGAAGCTAGCGGGAGTCACGACAATGAGCAGTTCTTC.

The chain recombines TRBV9 with TRBJ2-1, with 15 bases lining up with TRBD2. CDR1 is SGDLS, CDR2 YYNGEE, per germline. J lost 0 bases, V lost 4 bases, and 8 bases had no gene match. The CDR3 extends over 19 amino acids. CDR3 amino acids: CASSPTGLAGGLSYNEQFF. The CDR3 DNA reads TGTGCCAGCAGCCCCACGGGACTAGCGGGAGGCCTCTCCTACAATGAGCAGTTCTTC.

This sequence joins TRBV6-1 and TRBJ1-1; TRBD1 might be the D (5 bases). Trimming removed 3 bases from V and 3 bases from J, with 20 bases in between. The CDR3 is 17 amino acids. Germline V gene data show CDR1 as MNHNS and CDR2 as SASEGT. The CDR3 coding sequence is TGTGCCAGCAGTGACCTCGCTGGAGGCCGAGGGGACACTGAAGCTTTCTTT. It codes for CASSDLAGGRGDTEAFF.

V gene TRBV19 combines with J gene TRBJ1-1; maybe TRBD1 (5 bases). Germline V gene sequence: CDR1 LNHDA, CDR2 SQIVND (reference sequence). The length of the CDR3 is 14 residues. V was pared by 4 bases and J by 2 bases, with 11 bases between. The CDR3 loop reads CASSTETANTEAFF. The CDR3, as DNA: TGTGCCAGTAGTACCGAGACAGCAAACACTGAAGCTTTCTTT.

This clone was seen once. V and J are TRBV5-1 and TRBJ1-1; D is undetermined. The CDR3 has 15 residues. The V and J ends lost 0 bases and 0 bases respectively, with 9 bases between them. Germline lookup yields CDR1 SGHRS and CDR2 YFSETQ. The CDR3, as DNA: TGCGCCAGCAGCTTGGCGGTCAGCCTGAACACTGAAGCTTTCTTT. Its translation: CASSLAVSLNTEAFF.

The chain carries TRBV7-9 and TRBJ1-1, with D possibly matching TRBD1 (5 bases). CDR1 and CDR2 (germline): SEHNR, FQNEAQ (reference sequence). Trimming removed 5 bases at V and 1 base at J, with 11 bases between. This CDR3 has 14 amino acids. The CDR3 region is CASSPGLTNTEAFF. In DNA, the CDR3 is TGTGCCAGCAGCCCGGGACTCACGAACACTGAAGCTTTCTTT.

This chain links TRBV7-3 with TRBJ1-1, with D uncertain. The length of the CDR3 is 13 residues. Trimming shortened V by 5 bases and J by 5 bases, and 12 bases separated the two germline ends. Germline V gives CDR1 SGHTA, CDR2 FQGTGA. CDR3 sequence reads: CASSPAGWTEAFF. The CDR3 region has the DNA TGTGCCAGCAGCCCCGCCGGGTGGACTGAAGCTTTCTTT. Supplemented by reference TRBV7-3 and TRBJ1-1, the full variable domain reads GAGVSQTPSNKVTEKGKYVELRCDPISGHTALYWYRQSLGQGPEFLIYFQGTGAADDSGLPNDRFFAVRPEGSVSTLKIQRTERGDSAVYLCASSPAGWTEAFFGQGTRLTVV.

The V gene is TRBV3-1 (or the pseudogene TRBV3-2), the J gene TRBJ1-1, with D maybe TRBD1 (6 bases). The germline CDR1 and CDR2 sequences are LGHDT and YNNKEL (reference sequence). This CDR3 spans 16 amino acids. Trimming removed 1 base from V and 1 base from J, with 13 bases in between. The CDR3 DNA follows: TGTGCCAGCAGCCAAGTGGGGGACACTTCGAACACTGAAGCTTTCTTT. It yields the protein CASSQVGDTSNTEAFF.

This rearrangement joins TRBV6-4 to TRBJ1-5, with 9 bases aligning to TRBD1. V trimming: 7 bases; J trimming: 2 bases; junction bases outside the gene matches: 15. The germline gives CDR1 MRHNA, CDR2 SNTAGT. The CDR3 loop spans 18 amino acids. CDR3 region: CASNGGTGIVSGNQPQHF. DNA of the CDR3: TGTGCCAGCAACGGAGGGACAGGGATTGTTAGCGGCAATCAGCCCCAGCATTTT.

The chain links TRBV5-1 to TRBJ2-5; D is unclear. The CDR3 has 11 residues. Per the germline V gene, CDR1 is SGHRS and CDR2 is YFSETQ. The V end was cut by 5 bases, the J end by 5 bases, with 7 bases between. The CDR3 nucleotides are TGCGCCAGCAGGCAGATTGAGACCCAGTACTTC. Translated: CASRQIETQYF.

Only one count was recorded for this clone. The gene calls are TRBV5-1 and TRBJ1-5, with D maybe TRBD1 (5 bases). This CDR3 has 15 amino acids. CDR1 and CDR2 from the germline V gene are SGHRS and YFSETQ. The V gene lost 5 bases and the J gene lost 5 bases, with 17 bases spanning the gap. The chain's CDR3 is CASSFDGAPDQPQHF. CDR3 in DNA: TGCGCCAGCAGTTTCGACGGGGCCCCGGATCAGCCCCAGCATTTT. The full variable domain, with the rest looked up from reference TRBV5-1 and TRBJ1-5, is KAGVTQTPRYLIKTRGQQVTLSCSPISGHRSVSWYQQTPGQGLQFLFEYFSETQRNKGNFPGRFSGRQFSNSRSEMNVSTLELGDSALYLCASSFDGAPDQPQHFGDGTRLSIL.

For this clone: The identical CDR3 is also encoded by other nucleotide sequences in the sample. The rearrangement uses TRBV3-1 (or the pseudogene TRBV3-2) and TRBJ1-3; no clear D. V lost 0 bases, J lost 4 bases, and 4 bases lay in between. CDR3 size: 13 residues. CDR1 is LGHDT, CDR2 YNNKEL, per germline (reference sequence). This CDR3 reads CASSQDRGNTIYF. The CDR3 DNA follows: TGTGCCAGCAGCCAAGATAGGGGAAACACCATATATTTT.

The J gene is TRBJ2-2, the V gene TRBV28, with TRBD2 identical over 11 bases. Losses at the gene ends were 0 bases for V and 1 base for J; bases not matched to a gene: 4. CDR3 length equals 18 residues. The germline CDR1 and CDR2 sequences are MDHEN and SYDVKM. The CDR3, as DNA: TGTGCCAGCAGTTTATGGGTTAGCGGGAGGGAGAACACCGGGGAGCTGTTTTTT. Encoded protein: CASSLWVSGRENTGELFF.

The DNA of the CDR3 is TGTGCCAGCAGCCGTACGCCGGGACAGGGGGCTACCGGGGAGCTGTTTTTT. It translates to CASSRTPGQGATGELFF. V gene TRBV3-1 (or the pseudogene TRBV3-2) combines with J gene TRBJ2-2; 12 nucleotides line up with TRBD1. Germline V gene data show CDR1 as LGHDT and CDR2 as YNNKEL (reference sequence). Germline trimming cut 4 bases from V and 5 bases from J; bases unmatched to any gene: 8. The CDR3 has 17 residues.

This chain joins TRBV19 and TRBJ1-3; D gene ambiguous. This CDR3 contains 13 residues. Trimming cost V 3 bases and J 9 bases, with 12 bases left between them. Germline V gene sequence: CDR1 LNHDA, CDR2 SQIVND (reference sequence). In nucleotides, the CDR3 is TGTGCCAGTAGTATCCAGGAACGAGGCACCATATATTTT. Protein sequence: CASSIQERGTIYF. Supplemented by reference TRBV19 and TRBJ1-3, the full variable domain reads DGGITQSPKYLFRKEGQNVTLSCEQNLNHDAMYWYRQDPGQGLRLIYYSQIVNDFQKGDIAEGYSVSREKKESFPLTVTSAQKNPTAFYLCASSIQERGTIYFGEGSWLTVV.

The table lists this clone with a count of one. The chain is built from TRBV27 and TRBJ2-2; 9 bases are a match to TRBD2. The V segment lost 4 bases and the J segment 7 bases; nucleotides outside the gene matches: 4. The germline V gene encodes CDR1 MNHEY and CDR2 SMNVEV (reference sequence). The CDR3 length is 14 residues. CDR3 protein: CASSWTSALGELFF. The CDR3 coding sequence is TGTGCCAGCAGTTGGACTAGCGCCCTCGGGGAGCTGTTTTTT.

The rearrangement links TRBV6-5 to TRBJ1-2; 8 nucleotides line up with TRBD1. From germline, CDR1 is MNHEY and CDR2 SVGAGI. The CDR3 totals 15 residues. V lost 7 bases, J lost 0 bases, and 7 bases stayed unmatched. The CDR3 here is CASNTLTGANYGYTF. The CDR3 coding sequence is TGTGCCAGCAACACGCTGACAGGGGCTAACTATGGCTACACCTTC.

V and J are TRBV30 and TRBJ2-7; 8 bases fit TRBD2. CDR1 and CDR2 (germline): GTSNPN, SVGIG (reference sequence). This CDR3 has 11 amino acids. The CDR3 DNA follows: TGTGCTCTCGGGAGCGGGAGCGAGCAGTACTTC. Translated, it gives CALGSGSEQYF.

V usage is TRBV6-4 and J usage is TRBJ2-5; 11 bases map to TRBD2. CDR1 and CDR2 (germline): MRHNA, SNTAGT. This CDR3 has 17 amino acids. Trimming cost V 0 bases and J 5 bases; bases outside gene matches: 8. DNA for the CDR3: TGTGCCAGCAGTGACTCAACTAGCGGGAGCAGTGAGGAGACCCAGTACTTC. Encoded protein: CASSDSTSGSSEETQYF.

The CDR3 DNA reads as TGTGCCAGCAGCTTGGACTTTGATACGCAGTATTTT. Translation gives CASSLDFDTQYF. The rearrangement links TRBV5-6 to TRBJ2-3; D unclear. V was pared by 0 bases and J by 6 bases, with 5 bases between. Per the germline V gene, CDR1 is SGHDT and CDR2 is YYEEEE. There are 12 residues in the CDR3. Together with reference TRBV5-6 and TRBJ2-3, the CDR3 gives the full variable domain: DAGVTQSPTHLIKTRGQQVTLRCSPKSGHDTVSWYQQALGQGPQFIFQYYEEEERQRGNFPDRFSGHQFPNYSSELNVNALLLGDSALYLCASSLDFDTQYFGPGTRLTVL.

J is TRBJ2-1 and V is TRBV4-3, with 7 bases identical to TRBD1. Germline CDR1 LGHNA, CDR2 YSLEER. V was clipped by 4 bases and J by 6 bases; unmatched bases: 12. CDR3 size: 16 residues. CDR3 coding DNA: TGCGCCAGCAGCCTCCACGGGACAGACCTTTTCAATGAGCAGTTCTTC. Translating it yields CASSLHGTDLFNEQFF.